Below, 3 T cell receptor beta chains from the same sample are listed, as sequenced in a study of shared clonotypes between healthy human individuals. The assay was immunoSEQ multiplex PCR, and TCRdb's table has in-frame clones only and misses some. The table has approximately 1.5 million clones, about 98% seen once; the top ten hold around 0.45%. The sequencing sample was made of naive CD4+ T cells sorted from blood. Indicated subset: CD45RA+ positively selected. Every receptor here comes from a man aged 25 to 45 in good health.

The chain is built from TRBV2 and TRBJ2-7, with D perhaps matching TRBD2 (5 bases). The CDR3 totals 16 residues. V dropped 7 bases and J dropped 0 bases, with 19 bases sitting between them. Germline V gene data show CDR1 as SNHLY and CDR2 as FYNNEI. The CDR3 loop reads CASTVDRRLHSYEQYF. CDR3 DNA: TGTGCCAGCACGGTTGATAGGAGGCTTCACTCCTACGAGCAGTACTTC.

This chain connects TRBV6-5 to TRBJ2-3; D not certain. Germline-derived CDR1 and CDR2 are MNHEY and SVGAGI. The CDR3 length is 14 residues. V was pared by 0 bases and J by 2 bases, with 6 bases between. CDR3 amino acids: CASSYSSITDTQYF. The CDR3 DNA sequence: TGTGCCAGCAGTTACTCGTCAATCACAGATACGCAGTATTTT.

The rearrangement links TRBV7-2 to TRBJ2-4; 8 bases fit TRBD1. Germline-derived CDR1 and CDR2 are SGHTA and FQGNSA. V was pared by 5 bases and J by 5 bases, with 5 bases of the junction left unmatched. The CDR3 loop spans 14 amino acids. The CDR3 DNA follows: TGTGCCAGCAGCACATGGACAGGGCAAAACATTCAGTACTTC. Translation: CASSTWTGQNIQYF. Drawing the rest from reference TRBV7-2 and TRBJ2-4, the complete variable domain is GAGVSQSPSNKVTEKGKDVELRCDPISGHTALYWYRQSLGQGLEFLIYFQGNSAPDKSGLPSDRFSAERTGGSVSTLTIQRTQQEDSAVYLCASSTWTGQNIQYFGAGTRLSVL.